The 20 T cell receptor beta chains presented below share a single source sample, sequenced in a study of breast tumors, draining lymph nodes, adjacent tissues. Samples came from axillary lymph nodes draining the breast cancer. TCRdb re-derived calls from the multiplex PCR reads in MiXCR, one entry per CDR3 protein. The data show fewer than 85,000 distinct CDR3 sequences, about 20% seen once. The specimen sequenced was axillary lymph node tissue. All receptors derive from a female donor with breast cancer. Some clones in this sample may be carry-over from other donors' samples.

This clonotype was counted ten times or more. The chain is built from TRBV20-1 and TRBJ2-1; 7 bases line up with TRBD1. Unmatched junction bases numbered 12, after V lost 2 bases and J lost 8 bases. Germline assignment: CDR1 DFQATT and CDR2 SNEGSKA (reference sequence). This CDR3 has 15 residues. CDR3 nucleotide sequence: TGCAGTGCTAGACCCAAAAGGGGGCGCGAGCATGAGCAGTTCTTC. Translated: CSARPKRGREHEQFF.

There are many counts of this clonotype. V is TRBV30 and J is TRBJ2-7; a weak D match, TRBD1 (5 bases). V was trimmed by 1 base and J by 7 bases, leaving 8 bases between them. Germline CDR1 reads GTSNPN; CDR2 reads SVGIG (reference sequence). This CDR3 region has 11 residues. The CDR3 region has the DNA TGTGCCTGGAGTGATAACAGGGAGCAGTACTTC. It is translated as CAWSDNREQYF.

The rearrangement joins TRBV9 to TRBJ2-2, with unresolved D. CDR1 and CDR2 (germline): SGDLS, YYNGEE. This CDR3 has 17 amino acids. V was pared by 0 bases and J by 1 base, with 13 bases between. This chain's CDR3 is CASSVVSNPVNTGELFF. The CDR3 DNA reads TGTGCCAGCAGCGTAGTCTCAAACCCCGTGAACACCGGGGAGCTGTTTTTT.

V usage is TRBV19 and J usage is TRBJ2-7; the D is unclear. CDR1 is LNHDA, CDR2 SQIVND, per germline (reference sequence). With 8 bases removed from V and 3 bases from J, the gap between germline ends came to 11 bases. The CDR3 totals 12 residues. The CDR3 bases are TGTGCCAGTTGTAGCCGTGGCTACGAGCAGTACTTC. This codes for CASCSRGYEQYF.

The chain combines TRBV6-2 or TRBV6-3 with TRBJ1-1; no firm D call. The CDR3 is made up of 15 amino acids. V was pared by 5 bases and J by 1 base, with 14 bases between. Germline loops: CDR1 MNHEY, CDR2 SVGEGT. The CDR3 coding sequence is TGTGCCAGCAGTGAAGGATTGTGGGAGAACACTGAAGCTTTCTTT. Amino acid sequence: CASSEGLWENTEAFF.

This clonotype was recorded at least ten times. The chain combines TRBV16 with TRBJ1-2, with 7 positions matching TRBD1. The CDR3 consists of 13 residues. V lost 0 bases and J lost 5; bases outside the gene matches: 0. CDR1 and CDR2 (germline): KGHSY, FQNENV. CDR3 DNA: TGTGCCAGCAGCCAATCGGGACAGTATGGCTACACCTTC. Translated: CASSQSGQYGYTF.

As regards this clonotype: A much larger clone is a single base away; this may be a read error. This rearrangement joins TRBV6-2 or TRBV6-3 to TRBJ1-4; D is unresolved. The germline V gene encodes CDR1 MNHEY and CDR2 SVGEGT. This CDR3 has 14 amino acids. The CDR3 sequence is CAGSRRRPDEKLFF. The CDR3 DNA sequence: TGTGCCGGCAGCAGAAGACGGCCTGATGAAAAACTGTTTTTT.

Worth noting for this clonotype: This may come from a read error, since a much larger clone is one base off. The chain joins TRBV11-2 to TRBJ2-1, with 9 bases matching TRBD1. The germline V gene has CDR1 SGHAT and CDR2 FQNNGV. This CDR3 spans 15 amino acids. In nucleotides, the CDR3 is TGTGCCAGCAGCTTAGAACAGGGGGCTGGTGGTGAGCAGCTCTTC. It is translated as CASSLEQGAGGEQLF.

The chain recombines TRBV19 with TRBJ1-2; 9 nucleotides line up with TRBD1. This CDR3 is 13 amino acids long. Germline lookup yields CDR1 LNHDA and CDR2 SQIVND (reference sequence). J gave up 5 bases and V 5 bases, and 3 bases lay outside the gene matches. CDR3 in amino acids: CASSATGGYGYTF. In nucleotides, the CDR3 is TGTGCCAGTAGTGCGACAGGGGGTTATGGCTACACCTTC. Full variable domain (remainder filled in from reference TRBV19 and TRBJ1-2): DGGITQSPKYLFRKEGQNVTLSCEQNLNHDAMYWYRQDPGQGLRLIYYSQIVNDFQKGDIAEGYSVSREKKESFPLTVTSAQKNPTAFYLCASSATGGYGYTFGSGTRLTVV.

This clonotype has a count of ten or more. The chain couples TRBV29-1 to TRBJ2-7; either TRBD1 or TRBD2 may supply D (5 bases each). From germline, CDR1 is SQVTM and CDR2 ANQGSEA. The CDR3 is 12 amino acids. V was pared by 4 bases and J by 3 bases, with 10 bases between. The CDR3 nucleotides read TGCAGCGTTGGGGACGGAGACTACGAGCAGTACTTC. This encodes CSVGDGDYEQYF.

This clonotype was seen many times. V gene TRBV5-7 combines with J gene TRBJ1-5; D is unclear. TRBV5-7 is noted as an ORF with a role that remains uncertain. V lost 0 bases to trimming and J lost 7 bases, with 17 bases between them. CDR3 length: 16 residues. CDR3 in amino acids: CASSLGLSYSRQPQHF. The CDR3 DNA reads TGTGCCAGCAGCTTGGGACTGTCTTATAGCAGACAGCCCCAGCATTTT.

A remark on this clonotype: One end of the junction does not line up with germline, which may come from a read error. J is TRBJ2-1 and V is TRBV28; D assignment may be TRBD1 or TRBD2 (5 bases each). This CDR3 is built from 15 residues. Per germline, CDR1 MDHEN and CDR2 SYDVKM. The CDR3: CTSSSLRDLYNEQFF. Here the CDR3 DNA reads TGTACCAGCAGTTCCCTCAGGGACCTCTACAATGAGCAGTTCTTC.

There are many counts of this clonotype. The chain uses TRBV10-3 and TRBJ2-7; D is perhaps TRBD1 (8 bases). This CDR3 is 15 amino acids long. Trimming removed 6 bases at V and 7 bases at J, with 22 bases between. Germline assignment: CDR1 ENHRY and CDR2 SYGVKD. The CDR3 nucleotides are TGTGCCATCAGGCCCGTCGGCGACAGGGGAGGGGAGCAGTACTTC. As protein: CAIRPVGDRGGEQYF.

This clonotype was counted ten times or more. The chain joins TRBV24-1 to TRBJ2-7; D might be TRBD1 (6 bases). The V and J ends lost 4 bases and 4 bases respectively, with 22 bases between them. Germline values: CDR1 KGHDR, CDR2 SFDVKD. The CDR3 contains 17 residues. This chain's CDR3 is CATSETPGSQGLYEQYF. DNA of the CDR3: TGTGCCACCAGTGAAACCCCTGGTTCCCAGGGGCTTTACGAGCAGTACTTC.

This clonotype was seen at least ten times. The chain recombines TRBV5-1 with TRBJ1-4; D gene ambiguous. V gave up 4 bases and J gave up 4 bases, with 14 bases separating them. CDR1 is SGHRS and CDR2 is YFSETQ in the germline V gene. This CDR3 comprises 15 residues. In nucleotides, the CDR3 is TGCGCCAGCAGCCCGAGCTGGGGTTTTAATGAAAAACTGTTTTTT. It yields the protein CASSPSWGFNEKLFF.

In this sample, this clonotype turned up many times. The rearrangement joins TRBV20-1 to TRBJ1-4; D might be TRBD1 (5 bases). V lost 3 bases to trimming and J lost 6 bases, with 14 bases between them. The CDR3 is 14 residues long. Germline-derived CDR1 and CDR2 are DFQATT and SNEGSKA (reference sequence). CDR3 amino acids: CSARRTGTYEKLFF. DNA of the CDR3: TGCAGTGCTAGGCGCACCGGGACCTATGAAAAACTGTTTTTT.

This clonotype was picked up many times. The V gene is TRBV20-1, the J gene TRBJ2-5; D is possibly TRBD2 (5 bases). The V end was cut by 5 bases, the J end by 5 bases, with 12 bases between. The CDR3 sequence is 12 residues long. The V gene's germline CDR1 is DFQATT and CDR2 SNEGSKA (reference sequence). The CDR3 DNA sequence: TGCAGTGCTGGACGGGATTTGGAGACCCAGTACTTC. Translation gives CSAGRDLETQYF.

A word on this clonotype: Just one base apart from a much larger clone, this may be a read error. The V and J genes are TRBV4-1 and TRBJ1-3; D not resolved. Germline V gene sequence: CDR1 MGHRA, CDR2 YSYEKL. The CDR3 length is 16 residues. The CDR3 DNA reads TGCGCCAGCAGCCAAGGTACGGGCCCCTCTGGAAACACCATGTATTTT. The encoded protein is CASSQGTGPSGNTMYF.

Concerning this clonotype: A clone one base away is much larger, so this may be a read error. The rearrangement uses TRBV5-1 and TRBJ2-3; D may be TRBD2 (5 bases). Germline V gives CDR1 SGHRS, CDR2 YFSETQ. V lost 5 bases to trimming and J lost 0 bases, with 16 bases between them. This CDR3 region has 16 residues. CDR3 sequence (DNA): TGCGCCAGCAGGCCCGGTGTTGGCGGGAGCACAGATACGCAGTATTTT. Translated: CASRPGVGGSTDTQYF.

This clonotype was found many times. This chain uses TRBV14 with TRBJ2-7; 13 bases align to TRBD2. Germline V gene data show CDR1 as SGHDN and CDR2 as FVKESK. The length of the CDR3 is 15 residues. Trimming cost V 4 bases and J 7 bases; bases outside gene matches: 7. CDR3 nucleotides: TGTGCCAGCAGCCCCAGACTAGCGGGAGGTTTTGAGCAGTACTTC. This gives the protein CASSPRLAGGFEQYF.